Listed below are T cell receptor beta chains from one sample, sequenced in a study of tumor-infiltrating lymphocytes in primary liver carcinoma. MiXCR, run by TCRdb on the multiplex PCR reads, gives a single entry per CDR3 protein. The sample contains about 21,000 distinct CDR3 sequences, over 65% of which appear only once. Material for sequencing was liver tumor tissue from sampling region 1. Receptor source: a man in his forties with primary liver carcinoma and hepatitis B virus infection. The CDR3 runs from the conserved cysteine through the conserved F or W. A D gene is named only where the DNA matches it firmly. Only some rows state a clone size, as once, few, many or a class for expanded clones.

j_gene | d_gene | v_gene | abundance | CDR3nt | CDR3aa
TRBJ2-2 | TRBD2 | TRBV5-1 | NA | TGCGCCTGCAGCCCAACTAGCGGGAGTGGTACCGGGGAGCTGTTTTTC | CACSPTSGSGTGELFF
TRBJ2-5 | NA | TRBV11-2 | NA | TGCGCCAGCGGCCAAACTCCTGGCGAGGGGAAAGAGACCCAATACTTC | CASGQTPGEGKETQYF
TRBJ2-7 | TRBD2 | TRBV5-1 | many | TGCGCCAGCAGCCCCGGACTAGCGGGAGGGCCTAACTACGAGCAGTACTTC | CASSPGLAGGPNYEQYF
TRBJ2-2 | NA | TRBV11-2 | NA | TGTGCCAGCAGCTTAGTGGGGGTCTCCGGGGAACTATTTTTT | CASSLVGVSGELFF
TRBJ2-7 | NA | TRBV11-2 | many | TGTGCCAGCAGCCCCACCGGGGGCTACGAGCAGTACTTC | CASSPTGGYEQYF
TRBJ2-4 | NA | TRBV5-4 | NA | TGTGCCAGCAGCCTATCTCTAGCCAAAAACATTCAGTACTTC | CASSLSLAKNIQYF
TRBJ2-7 | NA | TRBV18 | NA | TGTGCCAGCTCTCCACGGCACCTCTCCTACGAGCAGTACTTT | CASSPRHLSYEQYF
TRBJ2-1 | NA | TRBV2 | few | TGTGTCAGTAGTCAGGACAAAAGCTCCTACAATGAGCAGTTCTTC | CVSSQDKSSYNEQFF
TRBJ2-1 | NA | TRBV11-3 | NA | TGTCCCAGCAGCCTGACGGACAGTAAGCAGTTCTTC | CPSSLTDSKQFF
TRBJ2-1 | TRBD2 | TRBV11-2 | NA | TGTGCCAGCGGCCCCCAGCGGGAGGGATCGGGTGAGCTGTTCTTC | CASGPQREGSGELFF
TRBJ1-6 | NA | TRBV4-1 | NA | TGCGCCAGCAGCCACCACCTATGGGGGGCGGATTCACCCCTCCCCTTT | CASSHHLWGADSPLPF
TRBJ1-1 | TRBD1 | TRBV9 | NA | TGTGCCAGCAGCACCCAAGAACCGGGACAGGGGGCTTGGAACACTGAAGCTTTCTTT | CASSTQEPGQGAWNTEAFF
TRBJ2-7 | TRBD2 | TRBV7-2 | NA | TGTGTCAGCAGCGCTTATAGCGGGGGGATAAGTGAGCAGTACTTC | CVSSAYSGGISEQYF
TRBJ1-4 | NA | TRBV10-2 | NA | TGCGCGAGCAGTGAAACGACATGGGATGAAAAACTGTTTTTT | CASSETTWDEKLFF
TRBJ2-6 | TRBD1 | TRBV5-5 | NA | TGCGTCGGCAGCTTATGGACAGGGCTTGCTGGGGCCAACGTCCTGACTTTC | CVGSLWTGLAGANVLTF
TRBJ2-7 | TRBD1 | TRBV11-2 | NA | TGTGCCAGCAACCTAGGGACAGGGAGAACCTACGAGCAGTATTTC | CASNLGTGRTYEQYF
TRBJ2-2 | NA | TRBV6-2/TRBV6-3 | NA | TGTGTCGGCAGTTACGCAGTTAACACCGGGGAGCTGTTTTTT | CVGSYAVNTGELFF
TRBJ2-1 | NA | TRBV11-2 | NA | TGTGCCAGCAGCTTAGAGGCCATACACGATGAGCAGTTCTTC | CASSLEAIHDEQFF
TRBJ2-5 | NA | TRBV29-1 | NA | TGCAGCGTTGTTACTGGGTTCCGAGAGACCCAGTACTTC | CSVVTGFRETQYF